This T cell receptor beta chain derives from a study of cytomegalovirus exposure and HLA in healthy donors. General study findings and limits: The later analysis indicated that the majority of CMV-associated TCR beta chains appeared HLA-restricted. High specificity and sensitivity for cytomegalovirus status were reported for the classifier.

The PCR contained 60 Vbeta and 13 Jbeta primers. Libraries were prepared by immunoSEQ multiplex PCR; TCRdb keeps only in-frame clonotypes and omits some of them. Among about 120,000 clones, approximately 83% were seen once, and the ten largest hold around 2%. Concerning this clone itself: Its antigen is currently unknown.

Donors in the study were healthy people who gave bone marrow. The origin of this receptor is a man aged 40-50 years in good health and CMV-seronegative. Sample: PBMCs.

CDR3 nucleotides: TGTGCCAGCAGCTTATCGGACAGCTACGAGCAGTACTTC. Its translation: CASSLSDSYEQYF. This chain links TRBV11-3 with TRBJ2-7; D may be TRBD1 (6 bases). Germline V gives CDR1 SGHNT, CDR2 YENEEA. With 2 bases removed from V and 3 bases from J, the gap between germline ends came to 8 bases. This CDR3 has 13 amino acids.